Included here is one TCR beta chain sequence, with context. Original analysis: From reference gene primer amplification, estimates of nucleated cell counts were derived. Generated by immunoSEQ multiplex PCR, the TCRdb table keeps only in-frame clones and is missing some. V, J and clone size derive from that table, while D and trimming were established from the DNA sequence. In the table there are some 65,000 clones, 85% to 95% of which are singletons. These data are taken from a study of blood T cell repertoires in COVID-19. Study details: PBMCs, B-cell-depleted T cells, or T cells were the source of the cDNA or gDNA that made up the material.

Looked up from germline, CDR1 is MNHEY and CDR2 is SMNVEV (reference sequence). V shed 5 bases, J shed 1 base, and the junction held 11 bases outside the gene matches. The CDR3 is 18 amino acids. Sequencing input: peripheral blood. The sequence was collected from an older man with active COVID-19. The chain uses TRBV27 and TRBJ1-6; TRBD1 agrees at 7 bases. This CDR3 reads CASSLNRGPPSYNSPLHF. CDR3 DNA sequence: TGTGCCAGCAGTCTCAACAGGGGTCCCCCGTCCTATAATTCACCCCTCCACTTT.